This TCR beta chain appears in the sequencing data of a study of patients and donors after allogeneic stem cell transplantation. In TCRdb, the RT-PCR reads were re-called with MiXCR into one record per CDR3 protein. The data hold roughly 880,000 distinct CDR3 sequences, with approximately 18% observed a single time. This clonotype appeared a few times. The receptor was derived from a human donor who was either an allogeneic HSCT recipient or a stem cell or donor lymphocyte infusion donor (not recorded which). It is not recorded whose cells these are; they may come from a transplant donor. The sample taken for sequencing was blood, either unsorted or a sorted T cell fraction (not recorded which).

The CDR3 DNA reads as TGCGCCAGCAGCCAAGTCAGCGACTATGGCTACACCTTC. Its protein is CASSQVSDYGYTF. The chain couples TRBV4-1 to TRBJ1-2; D ambiguous. With 1 base removed from V and 3 bases from J, the gap between germline ends came to 6 bases. The CDR3 is 13 amino acids. Germline V gene data show CDR1 as MGHRA and CDR2 as YSYEKL.